This T cell receptor beta chain was sequenced for a study of shared clonotypes between healthy human individuals. The donors, healthy adults who were HIV-negative, had experienced no recent acute infections or vaccinations. Concerning this clone: Its antigen is undetermined.

V shed 5 bases, J shed 11 bases, and the junction held 7 bases outside the gene matches. CDR3 size: 13 residues. Germline CDR1 is SGHTA and CDR2 is FQGNSA. Study-wide results and limits: Apart from blood, nothing was sampled; tissue repertoires likely differ. Relative to clonotypes present in all four donors, those not shared had lower generation probabilities.

TCRdb's copy holds only in-frame clones and misses some; the assay was immunoSEQ multiplex PCR. The top ten hold 1.5% to 2% of the sample, which has 550,000 to 700,000 clones, around 73% seen once. The sequence was obtained from a woman aged 25 to 39 in good health. The chain employs TRBV7-2 and TRBJ2-1; TRBD2 matches 9 bases. Sequencing input: memory CD4+ T cells sorted from blood. Indicated subset: CD45RA-negative fraction. This CDR3 reads CASSPLLAGKQFF. The CDR3 DNA is TGTGCCAGCAGCCCACTTCTAGCGGGAAAGCAGTTCTTC.